The 6 T cell receptor beta chains below all came from one sample that was sequenced in a study of T-cell reconstitution after alpha-beta-depleted transplantation in children. This sample's TCRbeta library carried unique molecular identifier barcodes. Via MiXCR, TCRdb re-called the PCR reads, giving one row per CDR3 protein. This table holds about 900,000 distinct CDR3 sequences, about 31% found once. The sequencing used PBMCs, mostly from graft donor cells, collected 360 days after TCRalphabeta/CD19-depleted stem cell transplant. The origin of the receptors is a boy under two years old who had a stem cell transplant for SCID, so the T cells may come from the graft donor.

CDR3 sequence (DNA): TGTGCCAGCAGCCAAGAGCCCACTGAAGCTTTCTTT. Translating it yields CASSQEPTEAFF. The genes are TRBV3-1 and TRBJ1-1; no reliable D call. Germline lookup yields CDR1 LGHDT and CDR2 YNNKEL (reference sequence). V was clipped by 0 bases and J by 4 bases, with 3 bases between them. The CDR3 extends over 12 amino acids.

The chain couples TRBV5-1 to TRBJ1-2; TRBD1 matches at 7 bases. After removal of 0 bases from V and 6 bases from J, the junction contained 2 bases not matched to a gene. The CDR3 covers 13 residues. CDR1 SGHRS and CDR2 YFSETQ come from the germline V gene. The CDR3 protein is CASSLAQGNGYTF. CDR3 coding DNA: TGCGCCAGCAGCTTGGCACAGGGGAATGGCTACACCTTC. Full variable domain (outside the CDR3, taken from reference TRBV5-1 and TRBJ1-2): KAGVTQTPRYLIKTRGQQVTLSCSPISGHRSVSWYQQTPGQGLQFLFEYFSETQRNKGNFPGRFSGRQFSNSRSEMNVSTLELGDSALYLCASSLAQGNGYTFGSGTRLTVV.

The rearrangement uses TRBV14 and TRBJ2-4; D is ambiguous. The germline V and J ends were trimmed by 3 bases and 0 bases, with 15 bases remaining between them. The germline CDR1 and CDR2 sequences are SGHDN and FVKESK. This CDR3 contains 17 residues. The CDR3 region has the DNA TGTGCCAGCAGCCAGACGCCTTCGACACTAGCCAAAAACATTCAGTACTTC. Translated: CASSQTPSTLAKNIQYF.

This clonotype was detected only once. The V and J genes are TRBV3-1 and TRBJ2-7; the D call may be TRBD1 or TRBD2 (5 bases each). Germline V gene lookup returns CDR1 LGHDT and CDR2 YNNKEL (reference sequence). Trimming took off 7 bases at V and 4 bases at J, with 20 bases between the two ends. The length of the CDR3 is 15 residues. CDR3 amino acids: CASNHRGRSFYEQYF. CDR3 in DNA: TGTGCCAGCAACCACCGGGGACGGAGCTTTTACGAGCAGTACTTC.

This clonotype was recorded a few times. The chain couples TRBV5-1 to TRBJ2-3; D remains unclear. The CDR3 extends over 13 amino acids. Germline V gene lookup returns CDR1 SGHRS and CDR2 YFSETQ. Trimming stripped 4 bases from V and 5 bases from J, with 11 bases between. This chain's CDR3 is CASSPLPGDTQYF. CDR3 coding DNA: TGCGCCAGCAGCCCGCTGCCAGGAGATACGCAGTATTTT.

The chain has TRBV24-1 and TRBJ2-3, with 9 positions matching TRBD1. V lost 4 bases, J lost 9 bases, and 10 bases stayed unmatched. CDR1 is KGHDR and CDR2 is SFDVKD in the germline V gene. The CDR3 totals 15 residues. CDR3 region: CATSDQGTGRWTQYF. In DNA, the CDR3 is TGTGCCACCAGTGACCAGGGGACAGGGAGGTGGACGCAGTATTTT.